This TCR beta chain was captured by sequencing in a study of blood T cells in healthy people across ages. Germline CDR1 DFQATT, CDR2 SNEGSKA (reference sequence). Trimming removed 0 bases at V and 1 base at J, with 13 bases between. This CDR3 region has 15 residues. A second PCR of roughly 7 to 11 cycles used a sample-barcoded 5' primer and a J-beta primer mix. TCRdb independently ran MiXCR on the 5' RACE reads; one entry per CDR3 protein. This table holds 920,000 or so distinct CDR3 sequences, roughly 45% found once. Sequenced material: blood. The chain links TRBV20-1 to TRBJ2-7; D assignment may be TRBD1 or TRBD2 (6 bases each). This receptor was obtained from a woman aged 55-75 years in good health. The CDR3 region is CSARDPGGDSYEQYF. CDR3 nucleotides: TGCAGTGCTAGAGATCCCGGGGGCGATTCCTACGAGCAGTACTTC.